This T cell receptor beta chain was found in a study of type 1 regulatory T cells. Study overall: An in vitro protocol generated T-allo10, a Tr1-enriched, alloantigen-specific CD4 T cell product.

CDR3 length: 15 residues. Per the germline V gene, CDR1 is SGDLS and CDR2 is YYNGEE. V lost 0 bases, J lost 4 bases, and 3 bases stayed unmatched. TCRdb analysed the reads with MiXCR anew, one entry per CDR3 protein. This sample carries 88,000 or so distinct CDR3 sequences, around 30% of them seen once, and the ten largest clones take around 2.3%. Sequencing was carried out using CD4+ T cells, either the whole sample or a sorted fraction (not recorded which). The rearrangement links TRBV9 to TRBJ2-2; 7 bases are a match to TRBD2. The receptor was derived from a human donor in good health. The CDR3 nucleotides are TGTGCCAGCAGCGTAGAGGGGAGGGGCACCGGGGAGCTGTTTTTT. Amino acid sequence: CASSVEGRGTGELFF.